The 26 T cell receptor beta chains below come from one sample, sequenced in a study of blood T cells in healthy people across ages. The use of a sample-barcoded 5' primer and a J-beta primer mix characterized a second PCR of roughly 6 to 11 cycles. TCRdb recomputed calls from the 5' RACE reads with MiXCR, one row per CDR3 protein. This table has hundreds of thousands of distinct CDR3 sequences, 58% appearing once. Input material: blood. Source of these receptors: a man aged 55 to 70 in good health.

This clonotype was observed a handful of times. The CDR3 DNA reads TGTGCCAGACAACCTCGATGGACTAGCGGGGGGAAATGGGCCTACGAGCAGTACTTC. Translating it yields CARQPRWTSGGKWAYEQYF. V usage is TRBV9 and J usage is TRBJ2-7; 14 nucleotides match TRBD2. CDR3 size: 19 residues. V gave up 8 bases and J gave up 2 bases; unmatched junction bases: 18. The germline CDR1 and CDR2 sequences are SGDLS and YYNGEE.

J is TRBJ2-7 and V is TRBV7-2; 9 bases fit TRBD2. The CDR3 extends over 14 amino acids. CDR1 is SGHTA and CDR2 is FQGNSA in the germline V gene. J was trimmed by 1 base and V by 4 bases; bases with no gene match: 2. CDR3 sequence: CASSSLAGSYEQYF. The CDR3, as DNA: TGTGCCAGCAGCTCCCTAGCGGGATCCTACGAGCAGTACTTC.

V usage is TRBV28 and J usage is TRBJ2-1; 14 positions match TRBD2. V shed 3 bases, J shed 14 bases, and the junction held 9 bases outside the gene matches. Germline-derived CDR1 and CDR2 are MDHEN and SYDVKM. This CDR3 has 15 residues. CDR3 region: CASSLPGLAGGQEFF. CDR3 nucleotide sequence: TGTGCCAGCAGTTTGCCCGGACTAGCGGGGGGTCAGGAGTTCTTC.

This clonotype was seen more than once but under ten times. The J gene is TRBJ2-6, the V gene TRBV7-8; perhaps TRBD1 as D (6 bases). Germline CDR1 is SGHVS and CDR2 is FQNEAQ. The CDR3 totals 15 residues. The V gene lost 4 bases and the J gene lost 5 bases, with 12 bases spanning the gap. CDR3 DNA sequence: TGTGCCAGCAGCTCCGACAGGCTACGGGCCAACGTCCTGACTTTC. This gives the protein CASSSDRLRANVLTF.

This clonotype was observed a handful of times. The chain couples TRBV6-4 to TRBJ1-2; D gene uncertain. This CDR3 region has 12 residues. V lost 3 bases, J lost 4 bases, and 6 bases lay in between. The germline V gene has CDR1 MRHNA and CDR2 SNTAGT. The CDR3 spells CASSDDRYGYTF. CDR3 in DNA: TGTGCCAGCAGTGATGACCGCTATGGCTACACCTTC.

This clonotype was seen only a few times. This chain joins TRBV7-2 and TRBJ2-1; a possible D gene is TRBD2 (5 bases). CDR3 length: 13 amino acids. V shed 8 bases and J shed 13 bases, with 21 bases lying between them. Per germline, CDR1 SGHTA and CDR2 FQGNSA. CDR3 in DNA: TGTGCCAGCGCCTTCGCGGGCAAAGAGACCCAGTTCTTC. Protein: CASAFAGKETQFF. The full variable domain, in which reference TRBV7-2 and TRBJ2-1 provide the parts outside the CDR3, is GAGVSQSPSNKVTEKGKDVELRCDPISGHTALYWYRQSLGQGLEFLIYFQGNSAPDKSGLPSDRFSAERTGGSVSTLTIQRTQQEDSAVYLCASAFAGKETQFFGPGTRLTVL.

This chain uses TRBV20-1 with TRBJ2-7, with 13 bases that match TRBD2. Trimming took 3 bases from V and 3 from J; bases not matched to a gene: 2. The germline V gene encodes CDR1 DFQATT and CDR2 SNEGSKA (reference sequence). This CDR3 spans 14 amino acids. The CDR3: CSASWTSGSYEQYF. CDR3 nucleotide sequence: TGCAGTGCTAGTTGGACTAGCGGGAGCTACGAGCAGTACTTC.

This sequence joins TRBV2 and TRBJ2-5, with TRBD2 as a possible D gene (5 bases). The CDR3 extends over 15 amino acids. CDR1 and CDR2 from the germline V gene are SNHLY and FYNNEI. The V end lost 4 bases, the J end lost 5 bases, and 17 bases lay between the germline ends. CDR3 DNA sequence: TGTGCCAGCAGTGCGTGGCTAGCCGGTCAGGAGACCCAGTACTTC. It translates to CASSAWLAGQETQYF.

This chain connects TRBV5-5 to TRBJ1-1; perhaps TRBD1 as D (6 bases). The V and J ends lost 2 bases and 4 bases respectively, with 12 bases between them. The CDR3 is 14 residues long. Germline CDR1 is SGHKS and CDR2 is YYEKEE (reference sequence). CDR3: CASSFGLDSTEAFF. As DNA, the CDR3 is TGTGCCAGCAGCTTTGGCTTGGACAGCACTGAAGCTTTCTTT. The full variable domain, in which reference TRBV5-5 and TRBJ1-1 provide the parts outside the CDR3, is DAGVTQSPTHLIKTRGQQVTLRCSPISGHKSVSWYQQVLGQGPQFIFQYYEKEERGRGNFPDRFSARQFPNYSSELNVNALLLGDSALYLCASSFGLDSTEAFFGQGTRLTVV.

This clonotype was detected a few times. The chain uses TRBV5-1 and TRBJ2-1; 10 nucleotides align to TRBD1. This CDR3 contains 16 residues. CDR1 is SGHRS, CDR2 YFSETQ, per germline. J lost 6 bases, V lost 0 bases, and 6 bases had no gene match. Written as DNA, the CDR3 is TGCGCCAGCAGCTTGGATGGACAGGGGGTAGTCAATGAGCAGTTCTTC. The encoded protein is CASSLDGQGVVNEQFF.

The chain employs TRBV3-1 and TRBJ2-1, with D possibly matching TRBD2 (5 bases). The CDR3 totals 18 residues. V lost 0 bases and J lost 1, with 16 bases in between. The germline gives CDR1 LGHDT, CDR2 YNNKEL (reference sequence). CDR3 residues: CASSQELTASGSYNEQFF. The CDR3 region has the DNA TGTGCCAGCAGCCAAGAGTTGACGGCGTCGGGGTCCTACAATGAGCAGTTCTTC.

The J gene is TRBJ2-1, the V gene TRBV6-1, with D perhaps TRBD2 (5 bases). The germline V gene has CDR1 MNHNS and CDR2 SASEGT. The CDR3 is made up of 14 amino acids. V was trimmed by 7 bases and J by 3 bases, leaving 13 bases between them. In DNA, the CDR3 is TGTGCCAGCAACTGGGGAGCCATCTACAATGAGCAGTTCTTC. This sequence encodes CASNWGAIYNEQFF.

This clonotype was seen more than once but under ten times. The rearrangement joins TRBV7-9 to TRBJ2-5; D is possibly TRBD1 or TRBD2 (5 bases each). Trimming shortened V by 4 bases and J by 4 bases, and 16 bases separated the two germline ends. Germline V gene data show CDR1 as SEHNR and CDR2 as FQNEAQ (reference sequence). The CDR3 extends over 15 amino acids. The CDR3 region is CASSSGAMVSETQYF. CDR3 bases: TGTGCCAGCAGCTCCGGGGCTATGGTATCAGAGACCCAGTACTTC.

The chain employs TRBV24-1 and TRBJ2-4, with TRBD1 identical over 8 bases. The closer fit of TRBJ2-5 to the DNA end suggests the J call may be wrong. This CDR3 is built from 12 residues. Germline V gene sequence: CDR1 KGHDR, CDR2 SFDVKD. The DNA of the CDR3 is TGTGCCGCGCAGGGGGCAGGGGAGACCCAGTACTTC. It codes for CAAQGAGETQYF.

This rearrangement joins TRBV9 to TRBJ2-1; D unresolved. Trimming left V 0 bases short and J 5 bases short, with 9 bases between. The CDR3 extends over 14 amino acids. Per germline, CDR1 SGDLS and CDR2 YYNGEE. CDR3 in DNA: TGTGCCAGCAGCGTAGTCTACTCTCACAATGAGCAGTTCTTC. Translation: CASSVVYSHNEQFF. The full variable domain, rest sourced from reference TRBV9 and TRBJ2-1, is DSGVTQTPKHLITATGQRVTLRCSPRSGDLSVYWYQQSLDQGLQFLIQYYNGEERAKGNILERFSAQQFPDLHSELNLSSLELGDSALYFCASSVVYSHNEQFFGPGTRLTVL.

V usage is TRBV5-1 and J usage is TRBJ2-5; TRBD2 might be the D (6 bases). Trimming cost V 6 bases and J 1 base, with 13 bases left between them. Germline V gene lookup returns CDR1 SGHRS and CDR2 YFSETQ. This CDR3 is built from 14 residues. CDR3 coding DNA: TGCGCCAGCACTCTACTGGGGGGCCAAGAGACCCAGTACTTC. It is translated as CASTLLGGQETQYF.

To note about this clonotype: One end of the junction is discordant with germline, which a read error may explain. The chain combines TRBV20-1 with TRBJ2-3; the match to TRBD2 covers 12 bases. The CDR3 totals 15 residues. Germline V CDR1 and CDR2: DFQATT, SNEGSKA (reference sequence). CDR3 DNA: TGCAGTGCTAGAGATCTAGCGGGGGGGTTGGATACGCGGTATTTT. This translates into CSARDLAGGLDTRYF.

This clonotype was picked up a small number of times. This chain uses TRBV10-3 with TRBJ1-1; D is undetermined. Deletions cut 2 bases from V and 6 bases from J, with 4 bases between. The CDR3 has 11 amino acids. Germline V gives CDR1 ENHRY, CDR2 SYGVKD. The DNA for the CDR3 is TGTGCCATCAGTGAGGGAGCTGAAGCTTTCTTT. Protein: CAISEGAEAFF.

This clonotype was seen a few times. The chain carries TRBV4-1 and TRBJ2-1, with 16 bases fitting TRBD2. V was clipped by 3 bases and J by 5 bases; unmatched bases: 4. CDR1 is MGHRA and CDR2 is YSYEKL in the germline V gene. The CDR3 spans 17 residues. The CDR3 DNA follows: TGCGCCAGCAGCCAGCCGGGACTAGCGGGGGGGAACAATGAGCAGTTCTTC. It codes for CASSQPGLAGGNNEQFF.

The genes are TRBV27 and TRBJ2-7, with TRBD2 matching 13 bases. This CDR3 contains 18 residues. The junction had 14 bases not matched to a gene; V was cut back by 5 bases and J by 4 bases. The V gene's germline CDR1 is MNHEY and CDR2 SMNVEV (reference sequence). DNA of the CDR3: TGTGCCAGCAGTGGACTAGCGGGGGCCAACAACCTGCTTTACGAGCAGTACTTC. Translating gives CASSGLAGANNLLYEQYF.

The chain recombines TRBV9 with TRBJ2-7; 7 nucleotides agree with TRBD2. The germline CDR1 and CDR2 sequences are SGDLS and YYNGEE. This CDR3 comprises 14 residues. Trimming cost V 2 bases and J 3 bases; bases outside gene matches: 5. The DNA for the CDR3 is TGTGCCAGCAGCGTTGCGGGGGAACGCTACGAGCAGTACTTC. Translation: CASSVAGERYEQYF.

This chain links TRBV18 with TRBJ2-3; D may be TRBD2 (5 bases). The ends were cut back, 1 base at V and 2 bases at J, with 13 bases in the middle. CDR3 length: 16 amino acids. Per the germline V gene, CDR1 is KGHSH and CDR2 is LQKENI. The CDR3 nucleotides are TGTGCCAGCTCACCACTTGAGGGAACCTCCACAGATACGCAGTATTTT. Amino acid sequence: CASSPLEGTSTDTQYF. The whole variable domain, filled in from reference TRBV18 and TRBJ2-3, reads NAGVMQNPRHLVRRRGQEARLRCSPMKGHSHVYWYRQLPEEGLKFMVYLQKENIIDESGMPKERFSAEFPKEGPSILRIQQVVRGDSAAYFCASSPLEGTSTDTQYFGPGTRLTVL.

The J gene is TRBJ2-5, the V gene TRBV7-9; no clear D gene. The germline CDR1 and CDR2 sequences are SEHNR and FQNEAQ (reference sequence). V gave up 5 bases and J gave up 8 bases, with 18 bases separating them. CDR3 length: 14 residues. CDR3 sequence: CASSVLGSSYTQYF. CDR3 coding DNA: TGTGCCAGCAGCGTTCTCGGCTCGAGTTATACCCAGTACTTC.

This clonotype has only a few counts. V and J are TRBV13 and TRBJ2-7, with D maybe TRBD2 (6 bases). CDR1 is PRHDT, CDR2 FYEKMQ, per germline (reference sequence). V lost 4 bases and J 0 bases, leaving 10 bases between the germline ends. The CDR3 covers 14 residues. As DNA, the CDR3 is TGTGCCAGCAGCTATTCGACTAGCTCCTACGAGCAGTACTTC. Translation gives CASSYSTSSYEQYF.

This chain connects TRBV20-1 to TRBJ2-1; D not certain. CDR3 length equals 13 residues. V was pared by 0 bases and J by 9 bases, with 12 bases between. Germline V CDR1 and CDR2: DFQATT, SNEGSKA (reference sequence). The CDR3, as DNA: TGCAGTGCTAGAGATGGTTGGGGAAGTGAGCAGTTCTTC. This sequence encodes CSARDGWGSEQFF.

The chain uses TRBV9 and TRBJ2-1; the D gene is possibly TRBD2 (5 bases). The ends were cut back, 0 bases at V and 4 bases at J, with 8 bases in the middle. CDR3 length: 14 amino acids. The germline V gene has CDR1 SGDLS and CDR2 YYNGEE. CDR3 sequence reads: CASSVGTRYNEQFF. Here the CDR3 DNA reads TGTGCCAGCAGCGTAGGGACTCGTTACAATGAGCAGTTCTTC.